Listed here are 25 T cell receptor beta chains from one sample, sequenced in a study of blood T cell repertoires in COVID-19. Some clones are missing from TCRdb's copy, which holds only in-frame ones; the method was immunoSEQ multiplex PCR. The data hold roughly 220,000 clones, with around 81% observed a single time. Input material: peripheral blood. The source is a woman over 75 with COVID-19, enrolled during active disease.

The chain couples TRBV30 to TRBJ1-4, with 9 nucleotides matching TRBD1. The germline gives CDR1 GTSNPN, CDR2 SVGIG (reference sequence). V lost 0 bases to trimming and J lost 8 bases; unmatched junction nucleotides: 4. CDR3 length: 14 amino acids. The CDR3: CAWSVQGAGEKLFF. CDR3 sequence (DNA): TGTGCCTGGAGTGTACAGGGGGCTGGCGAAAAACTGTTTTTT.

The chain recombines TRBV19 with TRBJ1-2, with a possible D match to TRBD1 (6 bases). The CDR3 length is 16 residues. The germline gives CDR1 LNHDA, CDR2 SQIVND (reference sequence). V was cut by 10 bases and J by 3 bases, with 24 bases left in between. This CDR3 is CATVGRRGAGDYGYTF. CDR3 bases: TGTGCCACCGTAGGGAGGCGGGGGGCCGGTGACTATGGCTACACCTTC.

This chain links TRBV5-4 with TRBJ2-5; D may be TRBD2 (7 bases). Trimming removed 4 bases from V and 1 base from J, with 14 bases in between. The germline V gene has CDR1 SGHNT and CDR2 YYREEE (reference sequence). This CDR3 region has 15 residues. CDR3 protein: CASSLGGGAQETQYF. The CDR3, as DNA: TGTGCCAGCAGCCTAGGGGGGGGCGCCCAAGAGACCCAGTACTTC.

CDR3 sequence (DNA): TGTGCCAGCAGCGCGCGACAGGGTGGAGGGTCGAACACCGGGGAGCTGTTTTTT. Encoded protein: CASSARQGGGSNTGELFF. The chain couples TRBV9 to TRBJ2-2; D may be TRBD1 (7 bases). Germline CDR1 SGDLS, CDR2 YYNGEE. Deletions cut 3 bases from V and 0 bases from J, with 18 bases between. This CDR3 contains 18 residues.

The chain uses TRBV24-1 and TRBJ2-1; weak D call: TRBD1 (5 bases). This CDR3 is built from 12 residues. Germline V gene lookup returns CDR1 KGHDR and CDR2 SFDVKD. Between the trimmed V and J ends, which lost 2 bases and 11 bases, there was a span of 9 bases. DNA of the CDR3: TGTGCCACCAGTGATTATGACAGAAAGCAGTTCTTC. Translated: CATSDYDRKQFF.

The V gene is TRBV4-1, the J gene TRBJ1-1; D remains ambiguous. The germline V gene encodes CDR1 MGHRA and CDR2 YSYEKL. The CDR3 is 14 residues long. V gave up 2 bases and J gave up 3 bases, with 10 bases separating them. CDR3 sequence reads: CASSQPRLYTEAFF. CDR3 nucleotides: TGCGCCAGCAGCCAACCACGGTTGTACACTGAAGCTTTCTTT.

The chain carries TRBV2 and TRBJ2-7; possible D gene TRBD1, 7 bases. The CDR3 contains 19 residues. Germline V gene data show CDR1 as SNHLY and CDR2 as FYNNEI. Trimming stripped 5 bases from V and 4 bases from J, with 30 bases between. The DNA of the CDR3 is TGTGCCAGCAGTTCGACAGGGCTGCCAGGCGGGGCGTCCTTTTACGAGCAGTACTTC. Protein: CASSSTGLPGGASFYEQYF.

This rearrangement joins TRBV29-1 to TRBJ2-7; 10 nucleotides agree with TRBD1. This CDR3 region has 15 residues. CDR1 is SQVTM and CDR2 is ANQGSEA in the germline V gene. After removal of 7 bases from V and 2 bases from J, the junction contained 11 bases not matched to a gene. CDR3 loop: CSARQTGQGTYEQYF. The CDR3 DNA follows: TGCAGCGCCCGACAAACGGGACAGGGGACCTACGAGCAGTACTTC.

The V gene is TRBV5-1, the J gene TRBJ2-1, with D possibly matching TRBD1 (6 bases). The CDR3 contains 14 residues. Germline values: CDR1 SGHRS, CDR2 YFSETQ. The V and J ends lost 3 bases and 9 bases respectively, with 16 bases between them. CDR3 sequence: CASSSEQGMGEQFF. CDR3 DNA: TGCGCCAGCAGCTCCGAACAGGGTATGGGTGAGCAGTTCTTC. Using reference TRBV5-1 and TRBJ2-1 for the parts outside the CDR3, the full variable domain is KAGVTQTPRYLIKTRGQQVTLSCSPISGHRSVSWYQQTPGQGLQFLFEYFSETQRNKGNFPGRFSGRQFSNSRSEMNVSTLELGDSALYLCASSSEQGMGEQFFGPGTRLTVL.

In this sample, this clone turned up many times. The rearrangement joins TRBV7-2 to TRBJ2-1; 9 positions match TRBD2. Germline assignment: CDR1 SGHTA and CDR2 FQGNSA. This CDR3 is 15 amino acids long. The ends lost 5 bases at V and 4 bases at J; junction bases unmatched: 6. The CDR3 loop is CASSRSGGLYNEQFF. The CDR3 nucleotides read TGTGCCAGCAGCCGTAGCGGGGGTTTATACAATGAGCAGTTCTTC.

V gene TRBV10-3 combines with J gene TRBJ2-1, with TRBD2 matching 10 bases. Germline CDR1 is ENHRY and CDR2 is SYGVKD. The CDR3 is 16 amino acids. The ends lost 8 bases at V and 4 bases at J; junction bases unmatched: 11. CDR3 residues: CAIAPSSGGRYNEQFF. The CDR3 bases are TGTGCCATCGCCCCCTCTAGCGGGGGTCGGTACAATGAGCAGTTCTTC.

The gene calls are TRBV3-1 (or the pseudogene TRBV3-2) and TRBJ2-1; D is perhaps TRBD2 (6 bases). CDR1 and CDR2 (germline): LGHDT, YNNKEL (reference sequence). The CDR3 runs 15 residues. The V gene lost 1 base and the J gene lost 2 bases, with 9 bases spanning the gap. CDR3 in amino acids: CASSQGRGTYNEQFF. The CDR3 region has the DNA TGTGCCAGCAGCCAAGGACGGGGGACCTACAATGAGCAGTTCTTC.

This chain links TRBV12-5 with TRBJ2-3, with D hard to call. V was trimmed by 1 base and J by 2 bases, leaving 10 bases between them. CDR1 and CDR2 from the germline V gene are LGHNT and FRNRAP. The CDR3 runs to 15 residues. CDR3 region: CASGLGSAATDTQYF. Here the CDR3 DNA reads TGTGCTAGTGGTTTGGGCTCGGCGGCCACAGATACGCAGTATTTT.

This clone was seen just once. CDR3 in amino acids: CASSRGGLQGNEAFF. CDR3 nucleotide sequence: TGTGCCAGCAGTAGGGGGGGACTACAGGGTAATGAAGCTTTCTTT. The gene calls are TRBV28 and TRBJ1-1; possibly TRBD1 for D (6 bases). The CDR3 length is 15 residues. V was clipped by 5 bases and J by 7 bases, with 20 bases between them. Germline values: CDR1 MDHEN, CDR2 SYDVKM.

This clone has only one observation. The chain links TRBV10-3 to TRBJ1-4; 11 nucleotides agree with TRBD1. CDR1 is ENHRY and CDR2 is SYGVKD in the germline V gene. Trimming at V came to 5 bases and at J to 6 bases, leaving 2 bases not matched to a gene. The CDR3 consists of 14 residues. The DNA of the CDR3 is TGTGCCATCAGTTCGGGACAGGGGGATGAAAAACTGTTTTTT. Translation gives CAISSGQGDEKLFF.

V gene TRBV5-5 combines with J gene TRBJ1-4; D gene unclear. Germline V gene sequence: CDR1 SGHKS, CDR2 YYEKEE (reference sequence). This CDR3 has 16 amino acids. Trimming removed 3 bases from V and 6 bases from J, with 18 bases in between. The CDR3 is CASSSSLSGRHEKLFF. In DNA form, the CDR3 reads TGTGCCAGCAGCTCCTCTTTGTCAGGTCGGCATGAAAAACTGTTTTTT.

CDR3 protein: CAISEFTPSGNTIYF. The CDR3 DNA follows: TGTGCCATCAGTGAATTCACTCCCTCTGGAAACACCATATATTTT. V gene TRBV10-3 combines with J gene TRBJ1-3; D call uncertain. The CDR3 consists of 15 residues. Looked up from germline, CDR1 is ENHRY and CDR2 is SYGVKD. Trimming left V 3 bases short and J 0 bases short, with 9 bases between.

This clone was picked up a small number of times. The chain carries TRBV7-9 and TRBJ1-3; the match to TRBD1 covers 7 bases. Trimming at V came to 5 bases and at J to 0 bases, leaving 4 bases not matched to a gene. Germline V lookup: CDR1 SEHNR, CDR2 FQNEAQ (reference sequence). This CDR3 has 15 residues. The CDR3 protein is CASSLQGHSGNTIYF. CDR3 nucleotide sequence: TGTGCCAGCAGCCTACAGGGGCACTCTGGAAACACCATATATTTT.

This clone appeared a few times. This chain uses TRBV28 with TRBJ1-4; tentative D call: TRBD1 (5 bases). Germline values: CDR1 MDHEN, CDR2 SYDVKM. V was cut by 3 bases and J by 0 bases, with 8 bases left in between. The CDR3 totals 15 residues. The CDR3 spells CASSFGGTTNEKLFF. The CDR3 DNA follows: TGTGCCAGCAGTTTCGGGGGAACAACTAATGAAAAACTGTTTTTT.

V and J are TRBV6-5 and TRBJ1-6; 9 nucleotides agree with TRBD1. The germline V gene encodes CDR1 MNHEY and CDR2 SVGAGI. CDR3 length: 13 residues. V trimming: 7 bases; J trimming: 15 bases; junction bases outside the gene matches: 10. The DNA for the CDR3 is TGTGCCAGCACCTTTCCCGGGACAGGGATCCTCCACTTT. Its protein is CASTFPGTGILHF.

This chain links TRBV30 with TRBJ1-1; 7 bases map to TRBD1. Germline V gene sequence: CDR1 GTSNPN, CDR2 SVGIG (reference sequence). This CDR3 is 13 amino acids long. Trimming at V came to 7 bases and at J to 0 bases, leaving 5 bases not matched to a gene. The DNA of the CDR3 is TGTGCCTTTGTGAGGGGGCTGAACACTGAAGCTTTCTTT. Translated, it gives CAFVRGLNTEAFF.

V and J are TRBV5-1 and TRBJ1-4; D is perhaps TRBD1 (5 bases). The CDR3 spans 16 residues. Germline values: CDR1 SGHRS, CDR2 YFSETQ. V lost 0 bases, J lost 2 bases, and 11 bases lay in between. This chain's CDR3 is CASSLGRASTNEKLFF. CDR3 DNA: TGCGCCAGCAGCTTGGGCAGGGCTTCTACTAATGAAAAACTGTTTTTT. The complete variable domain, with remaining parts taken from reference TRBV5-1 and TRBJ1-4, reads KAGVTQTPRYLIKTRGQQVTLSCSPISGHRSVSWYQQTPGQGLQFLFEYFSETQRNKGNFPGRFSGRQFSNSRSEMNVSTLELGDSALYLCASSLGRASTNEKLFFGSGTQLSVL.

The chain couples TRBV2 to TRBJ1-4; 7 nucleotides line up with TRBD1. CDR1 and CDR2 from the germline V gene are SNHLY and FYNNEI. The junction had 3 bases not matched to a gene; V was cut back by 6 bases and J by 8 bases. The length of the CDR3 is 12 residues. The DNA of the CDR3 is TGTGCCAGCAGCCCACAGGGGGAAAAACTGTTTTTT. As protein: CASSPQGEKLFF.

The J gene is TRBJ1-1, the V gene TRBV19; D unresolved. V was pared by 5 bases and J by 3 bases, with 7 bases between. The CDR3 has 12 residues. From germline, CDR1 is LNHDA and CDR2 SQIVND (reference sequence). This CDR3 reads CASSFSYTEAFF. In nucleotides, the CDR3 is TGTGCCAGTAGTTTTTCCTACACTGAAGCTTTCTTT. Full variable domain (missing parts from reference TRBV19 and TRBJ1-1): DGGITQSPKYLFRKEGQNVTLSCEQNLNHDAMYWYRQDPGQGLRLIYYSQIVNDFQKGDIAEGYSVSREKKESFPLTVTSAQKNPTAFYLCASSFSYTEAFFGQGTRLTVV.

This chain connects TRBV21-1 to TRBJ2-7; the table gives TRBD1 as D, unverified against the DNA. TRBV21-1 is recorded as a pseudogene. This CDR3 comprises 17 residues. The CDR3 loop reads CASSKSRQGTGPYEQYF. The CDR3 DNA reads TGTGCCAGCAGCAAAAGTCGACAGGGGACCGGTCCCTACGAGCAGTACTTC.